Following are 31 T cell receptor beta chains from one sample sequenced in a study of shared clonotypes between healthy human individuals. Some clones are missing from TCRdb's copy, which holds only in-frame ones; the method was immunoSEQ multiplex PCR. The sample has about 330,000 clones, 74% seen once. Sequencing was done on a sample of memory CD4+ T cells sorted from blood. Subset denoted: CD45RA-negative fraction. The receptors here all came from a man aged 30-40 years in good health.

This sequence joins TRBV4-2 and TRBJ1-2; D remains unclear. The CDR3 consists of 14 residues. V lost 1 base to trimming and J lost 2 bases, with 8 bases between them. Germline V gene lookup returns CDR1 LGHNA and CDR2 YNFKEQ. The CDR3 here is CASSQVGQNYGYTF. In nucleotides, the CDR3 is TGTGCCAGCAGCCAAGTCGGGCAGAACTATGGCTACACCTTC.

This chain joins TRBV15 and TRBJ2-3; D is uncertain. Germline lookup yields CDR1 LNHNV and CDR2 YYDKDF (reference sequence). With 1 base removed from V and 4 bases from J, the gap between germline ends came to 9 bases. The CDR3 runs to 14 residues. CDR3 DNA sequence: TGTGCCACCAGCAGAGGTGGGTCACCAGATACGCAGTATTTT. Encoded protein: CATSRGGSPDTQYF. The variable domain in full, completed from reference TRBV15 and TRBJ2-3, reads DAMVIQNPRYQVTQFGKPVTLSCSQTLNHNVMYWYQQKSSQAPKLLFHYYDKDFNNEADTPDNFQSRRPNTSFCFLDIRSPGLGDTAMYLCATSRGGSPDTQYFGPGTRLTVL.

The CDR3 spells CASSLASGRGYEQYF. The CDR3 coding sequence is TGTGCCAGCAGCTTAGCCAGCGGGAGGGGGTACGAGCAGTACTTC. V gene TRBV7-9 combines with J gene TRBJ2-7; 10 bases align to TRBD2. The germline gives CDR1 SEHNR, CDR2 FQNEAQ (reference sequence). The CDR3 is 15 amino acids. J lost 4 bases, V lost 0 bases, and 3 bases had no gene match.

This chain joins TRBV7-6 and TRBJ1-2, with TRBD1 identical over 7 bases. The junction had 12 bases not matched to a gene; V was cut back by 4 bases and J by 7 bases. The CDR3 spans 15 residues. Per the germline V gene, CDR1 is SGHVS and CDR2 is FNYEAQ. In nucleotides, the CDR3 is TGTGCCAGCAGCTCCCAGGGGGTGGCTAGTACTGGCTACACCTTC. As protein: CASSSQGVASTGYTF.

V gene TRBV15 combines with J gene TRBJ2-3; D may be TRBD2 (5 bases). Germline CDR1 is LNHNV and CDR2 is YYDKDF (reference sequence). V lost 0 bases, J lost 1 base, and 11 bases lay in between. This CDR3 has 16 residues. The CDR3 protein is CATSREAGTGTDTQYF. The DNA for the CDR3 is TGTGCCACCAGCAGAGAGGCGGGTACGGGCACAGATACGCAGTATTTT.

This clone was recorded only once. The chain links TRBV4-2 to TRBJ2-5; TRBD1 is a possible D gene (5 bases). Germline V gives CDR1 LGHNA, CDR2 YNFKEQ. The CDR3 totals 15 residues. Trimming took off 0 bases at V and 2 bases at J, with 10 bases between the two ends. This CDR3 is CASSQDWAGQETQYF. The CDR3 nucleotides are TGTGCCAGCAGCCAAGACTGGGCAGGGCAAGAGACCCAGTACTTC.

Turning to this clone: Other DNA sequences in the sample encode the same CDR3. CDR3 loop: CASSDRGRNQPQHF. CDR3 nucleotide sequence: TGTGCCAGCAGTGACAGGGGTCGCAATCAGCCCCAGCATTTT. This chain joins TRBV2 and TRBJ1-5; D might be TRBD1 (6 bases). CDR3 length: 14 amino acids. Germline CDR1 is SNHLY and CDR2 is FYNNEI. The V end lost 3 bases, the J end lost 2 bases, and 8 bases lay between the germline ends. Full variable domain (missing parts from reference TRBV2 and TRBJ1-5): EPEVTQTPSHQVTQMGQEVILRCVPISNHLYFYWYRQILGQKVEFLVSFYNNEISEKSEIFDDQFSVERPDGSNFTLKIRSTKLEDSAMYFCASSDRGRNQPQHFGDGTRLSIL.

On this clone itself: In the same sample, other DNA sequences code for this CDR3. The CDR3 here is CAWSVLGETQYF. The CDR3 region has the DNA TGTGCCTGGAGTGTACTCGGAGAGACCCAGTACTTC. The chain links TRBV30 to TRBJ2-5; D unresolved. The CDR3 consists of 12 residues. CDR1 GTSNPN and CDR2 SVGIG come from the germline V gene (reference sequence). Trimming cost V 0 bases and J 4 bases, with 6 bases left between them.

The genes are TRBV20-1 and TRBJ2-3, with D hard to call. V gave up 6 bases and J gave up 5 bases, with 9 bases separating them. From germline, CDR1 is DFQATT and CDR2 SNEGSKA (reference sequence). CDR3 size: 11 residues. CDR3: CSAQSGDTQYF. As DNA, the CDR3 is TGCAGTGCCCAATCGGGAGATACGCAGTATTTT.

The V gene is TRBV7-2, the J gene TRBJ2-1; TRBD2 aligns across 7 bases. The CDR3 runs 15 residues. Per the germline V gene, CDR1 is SGHTA and CDR2 is FQGNSA. Germline trimming cut 6 bases from V and 5 bases from J; bases unmatched to any gene: 10. Here the CDR3 DNA reads TGTGCCAGCAGACCCGGGCGGGAGCTCAACAATGAGCAGTTCTTC. It codes for CASRPGRELNNEQFF.

The V call is TRBV5-1, the J call TRBJ2-4, with 10 positions matching TRBD1. Germline trimming cut 1 base from V and 4 bases from J; bases unmatched to any gene: 5. Looked up from germline, CDR1 is SGHRS and CDR2 is YFSETQ. The CDR3 is 16 residues long. The CDR3 DNA is TGCGCCAGCAGCTTGTATTGGGACAGGGGAAAAAACATTCAGTACTTC. Translated, it gives CASSLYWDRGKNIQYF. Together with reference TRBV5-1 and TRBJ2-4, the CDR3 gives the full variable domain: KAGVTQTPRYLIKTRGQQVTLSCSPISGHRSVSWYQQTPGQGLQFLFEYFSETQRNKGNFPGRFSGRQFSNSRSEMNVSTLELGDSALYLCASSLYWDRGKNIQYFGAGTRLSVL.

The chain couples TRBV18 to TRBJ2-1; D gene ambiguous. The CDR3 is 18 amino acids. CDR1 is KGHSH and CDR2 is LQKENI in the germline V gene. The V end was cut by 1 base, the J end by 2 bases, with 18 bases between. Written as DNA, the CDR3 is TGTGCCAGCTCACCACGATCAACCTTCGGTGAAACCTACAATGAGCAGTTCTTC. Translating gives CASSPRSTFGETYNEQFF. The whole variable domain, remainder taken from reference TRBV18 and TRBJ2-1, is NAGVMQNPRHLVRRRGQEARLRCSPMKGHSHVYWYRQLPEEGLKFMVYLQKENIIDESGMPKERFSAEFPKEGPSILRIQQVVRGDSAAYFCASSPRSTFGETYNEQFFGPGTRLTVL.

The rearrangement links TRBV27 to TRBJ1-2; possibly TRBD1 for D (6 bases). The V gene lost 3 bases and the J gene lost 8 bases, with 19 bases spanning the gap. Germline V gene lookup returns CDR1 MNHEY and CDR2 SMNVEV (reference sequence). The CDR3 contains 15 residues. The CDR3 DNA is TGTGCCAGCAGTTTTAGGTTGGGGGGCGCGGGCGGCTACACCTTC. It yields the protein CASSFRLGGAGGYTF.

V usage is TRBV2 and J usage is TRBJ1-3, with D possibly matching TRBD1 (5 bases). Trimming left V 8 bases short and J 0 bases short, with 11 bases between. The CDR3 length is 14 residues. The germline V gene encodes CDR1 SNHLY and CDR2 FYNNEI. CDR3 sequence (DNA): TGTGCCAGCGAGCAGGGTGGCTCTGGAAACACCATATATTTT. Translating gives CASEQGGSGNTIYF.

J is TRBJ1-1 and V is TRBV6-5; a weak D match, TRBD1 (5 bases). The CDR3 has 15 residues. Per the germline V gene, CDR1 is MNHEY and CDR2 is SVGAGI. Trimming left V 4 bases short and J 3 bases short, with 15 bases between. DNA for the CDR3: TGTGCCAGCAGTTCTATCCGGGGCGGGCACACTGAAGCTTTCTTT. Protein: CASSSIRGGHTEAFF.

This sequence joins TRBV7-8 and TRBJ2-1, with 12 nucleotides matching TRBD2. The germline CDR1 and CDR2 sequences are SGHVS and FQNEAQ. This CDR3 has 16 residues. J was trimmed by 9 bases and V by 1 base; bases with no gene match: 7. Here the CDR3 DNA reads TGTGCCAGCAGCTTAGACCCTAGCGGGAGGGGGGGTGAGCAGTTCTTC. It is translated as CASSLDPSGRGGEQFF.

This clone showed up just once. This rearrangement joins TRBV19 to TRBJ1-1; no definite D call. V was pared by 1 base and J by 2 bases, with 5 bases between. CDR1 LNHDA and CDR2 SQIVND come from the germline V gene (reference sequence). The length of the CDR3 is 13 residues. CDR3 sequence (DNA): TGTGCCAGTAGTATAGGAGGTAACACTGAAGCTTTCTTT. Amino acid sequence: CASSIGGNTEAFF. Combining the CDR3 with reference TRBV19 and TRBJ1-1 gives the whole variable domain DGGITQSPKYLFRKEGQNVTLSCEQNLNHDAMYWYRQDPGQGLRLIYYSQIVNDFQKGDIAEGYSVSREKKESFPLTVTSAQKNPTAFYLCASSIGGNTEAFFGQGTRLTVV.

This chain links TRBV7-2 with TRBJ1-5; TRBD1 agrees at 8 bases. Losses at the gene ends were 2 bases for V and 10 bases for J; bases not matched to a gene: 10. This CDR3 has 15 residues. Germline loops: CDR1 SGHTA, CDR2 FQGNSA. The CDR3 coding sequence is TGTGCCAGCAGCTTATCCAGGCAGGGGGCACATCCCCAGCATTTT. This translates into CASSLSRQGAHPQHF.

This chain links TRBV28 with TRBJ1-5; D is unresolved. The germline V and J ends were trimmed by 5 bases and 0 bases, with 11 bases remaining between them. CDR3 length: 15 residues. Germline values: CDR1 MDHEN, CDR2 SYDVKM. CDR3 loop: CASSGALYSNQPQHF. The DNA of the CDR3 is TGTGCCAGCAGTGGAGCCCTCTATAGCAATCAGCCCCAGCATTTT. The entire variable domain, with the rest obtained from reference TRBV28 and TRBJ1-5, is as follows: DVKVTQSSRYLVKRTGEKVFLECVQDMDHENMFWYRQDPGLGLRLIYFSYDVKMKEKGDIPEGYSVSREKKERFSLILESASTNQTSMYLCASSGALYSNQPQHFGDGTRLSIL.

The chain has TRBV18 and TRBJ2-3; maybe TRBD1 (5 bases). Between the trimmed V and J ends, which lost 3 bases and 4 bases, there was a span of 11 bases. CDR3 length: 14 amino acids. Per the germline V gene, CDR1 is KGHSH and CDR2 is LQKENI. The CDR3 region is CASSPTQGSDTQYF. In DNA, the CDR3 is TGTGCCAGCTCACCGACCCAGGGTTCAGATACGCAGTATTTT. Supplemented by reference TRBV18 and TRBJ2-3, the full variable domain reads NAGVMQNPRHLVRRRGQEARLRCSPMKGHSHVYWYRQLPEEGLKFMVYLQKENIIDESGMPKERFSAEFPKEGPSILRIQQVVRGDSAAYFCASSPTQGSDTQYFGPGTRLTVL.

This clone occurred a few times. This rearrangement joins TRBV4-1 to TRBJ2-1, with unresolved D. V gave up 3 bases and J gave up 2 bases, with 17 bases separating them. CDR1 and CDR2 from the germline V gene are MGHRA and YSYEKL. The CDR3 has 17 amino acids. The CDR3 is CASSHPVTKRTYNEQFF. In DNA, the CDR3 is TGCGCCAGCAGCCACCCCGTGACAAAGAGGACCTACAATGAGCAGTTCTTC.

The CDR3 nucleotides read TGTGCCAGCAGCACCGCGGGCGGCATTCAGTACTTC. Encoded protein: CASSTAGGIQYF. V gene TRBV5-4 combines with J gene TRBJ2-4; maybe TRBD2 (5 bases). The CDR3 is 12 amino acids. With 4 bases removed from V and 9 bases from J, the gap between germline ends came to 11 bases. Germline V gene lookup returns CDR1 SGHNT and CDR2 YYREEE (reference sequence).

The chain recombines TRBV6-5 with TRBJ2-5, with 7 bases lining up with TRBD2. This CDR3 is 14 amino acids long. The germline CDR1 and CDR2 sequences are MNHEY and SVGAGI. Losses at the gene ends were 4 bases for V and 4 bases for J; bases not matched to a gene: 6. CDR3 DNA sequence: TGTGCCAGCAGTTTTCGGGGGAGGGGAGAGACCCAGTACTTC. Translating it yields CASSFRGRGETQYF.

The J gene is TRBJ1-1, the V gene TRBV2; unclear D gene. Germline V gene data show CDR1 as SNHLY and CDR2 as FYNNEI. Trimming pared 4 bases from V and 8 bases from J, leaving 8 bases between. This CDR3 is 11 amino acids long. In DNA form, the CDR3 reads TGTGCCAGCAGTGGAGAGGTGGAAGCTTTCTTT. This encodes CASSGEVEAFF. The full variable domain, completed using reference TRBV2 and TRBJ1-1, is EPEVTQTPSHQVTQMGQEVILRCVPISNHLYFYWYRQILGQKVEFLVSFYNNEISEKSEIFDDQFSVERPDGSNFTLKIRSTKLEDSAMYFCASSGEVEAFFGQGTRLTVV.

The chain combines TRBV28 with TRBJ1-4; D is ambiguous. The CDR3 contains 12 residues. Germline V CDR1 and CDR2: MDHEN, SYDVKM. V dropped 1 base and J dropped 6 bases, with 3 bases sitting between them. The CDR3 is CASSLSYEKLFF. In DNA form, the CDR3 reads TGTGCCAGCAGTTTATCTTATGAAAAACTGTTTTTT.

The chain is built from TRBV5-1 and TRBJ2-5, with D perhaps matching TRBD1 or TRBD2 (7 bases each). Looked up from germline, CDR1 is SGHRS and CDR2 is YFSETQ. CDR3 size: 16 residues. Trimming stripped 0 bases from V and 4 bases from J, with 16 bases between. CDR3 DNA: TGCGCCAGCAGCTTGGGGACAGGACTAGGTAGAGAGACCCAGTACTTC. Translating gives CASSLGTGLGRETQYF.

This rearrangement joins TRBV2 to TRBJ2-7, with TRBD2 matching over 9 bases. Germline-derived CDR1 and CDR2 are SNHLY and FYNNEI. The CDR3 has 14 amino acids. J lost 2 bases, V lost 8 bases, and 7 bases had no gene match. CDR3 sequence: CASLSGLAAYEQYF. In DNA form, the CDR3 reads TGTGCCAGCCTGTCGGGACTAGCCGCCTACGAGCAGTACTTC.

The rearrangement links TRBV11-2 to TRBJ2-5; 10 bases map to TRBD2. The CDR3 is 15 residues long. CDR1 SGHAT and CDR2 FQNNGV come from the germline V gene. J gave up 2 bases and V 2 bases, and 2 bases lay outside the gene matches. CDR3 region: CASSLNSGRQETQYF. Written as DNA, the CDR3 is TGTGCCAGCAGCTTAAATAGCGGGAGGCAAGAGACCCAGTACTTC.

The chain has TRBV7-2 and TRBJ2-5, with D perhaps matching TRBD1 (5 bases). The CDR3 runs to 12 residues. Trimming removed 8 bases from V and 9 bases from J, with 16 bases in between. Germline assignment: CDR1 SGHTA and CDR2 FQGNSA. The CDR3 DNA follows: TGTGCCAGCTCAGGGTGGGTAGGGTCCCAGTACTTC. This sequence encodes CASSGWVGSQYF.

This chain links TRBV2 with TRBJ2-4; 9 nucleotides align to TRBD1. The germline CDR1 and CDR2 sequences are SNHLY and FYNNEI. The CDR3 contains 16 residues. With 4 bases clipped from V and 1 base from J, the junction kept 5 bases outside the gene matches. The CDR3 sequence is CASSAGQGSAKNIQYF. Written as DNA, the CDR3 is TGTGCCAGCAGTGCCGGACAGGGGAGCGCCAAAAACATTCAGTACTTC.

Points on this clone: A far bigger clonotype differs at one base, so this is likely a read error. The chain is built from TRBV7-2 and TRBJ2-5; D may be TRBD1 (6 bases). V was pared by 3 bases and J by 3 bases, with 14 bases between. CDR3 length equals 15 residues. Germline V CDR1 and CDR2: SGHTA, FQGNSA. The DNA for the CDR3 is TGTGCCAGCAGCTTGCGACAGGTCCGCGAAGAGACCCAGTACTTC. Translation gives CASSLRQVREETQYF.